These 27 T cell receptor beta chains were all obtained from the same sample, sequenced in a study of T cell responses to AZD1222 COVID-19 vaccine. Using immunoSEQ multiplex PCR, the repertoire was profiled, and TCRdb retains in-frame clones only, with some absent. Altogether more than 150,000 clones are present, about nine tenths being singletons, with the ten largest covering about 1.6%. Specimen: peripheral blood, collected on day 0 of AZD1222 vaccination. These receptors were collected from an adult in good health.

V gene TRBV27 combines with J gene TRBJ1-1; 8 bases agree with TRBD1. The CDR3 contains 13 residues. Trimming removed 6 bases from V and 2 bases from J; junction bases left unmatched: 2. The germline V gene has CDR1 MNHEY and CDR2 SMNVEV (reference sequence). The CDR3 bases are TGTGCCAGCAGGGGGACAGGTAACACTGAAGCTTTCTTT. It specifies CASRGTGNTEAFF.

The rearrangement joins TRBV3-1 (or the pseudogene TRBV3-2) to TRBJ1-2; TRBD1 matches at 10 bases. The length of the CDR3 is 16 residues. Trimming cost V 4 bases and J 1 base; bases outside gene matches: 6. Germline CDR1 LGHDT, CDR2 YNNKEL (reference sequence). The CDR3 here is CASSPDRGQLNYGYTF. CDR3 DNA: TGTGCCAGCAGCCCTGACAGGGGGCAGCTTAACTATGGCTACACCTTC.

The chain recombines TRBV11-3 with TRBJ2-3; possibly TRBD2 for D (6 bases). Trimming pared 4 bases from V and 6 bases from J, leaving 17 bases between. The CDR3 is made up of 15 amino acids. Germline V gene lookup returns CDR1 SGHNT and CDR2 YENEEA. The CDR3 spells CASSYRSGDPDTQYF. Written as DNA, the CDR3 is TGTGCCAGCAGCTACAGATCGGGGGACCCCGATACGCAGTATTTT.

The chain uses TRBV9 and TRBJ1-6; 9 bases are a match to TRBD1. With V trimmed by 6 bases and J by 10 bases, 8 bases remained unmatched. Germline CDR1 reads SGDLS; CDR2 reads YYNGEE. The CDR3 has 14 residues. The chain's CDR3 is CASTSGQGYSPLHF. For the CDR3, the DNA is TGTGCCAGCACCAGTGGACAGGGGTACTCACCCCTCCACTTT.

This chain joins TRBV29-1 and TRBJ1-1, with 10 bases lining up with TRBD1. Per germline, CDR1 SQVTM and CDR2 ANQGSEA. The CDR3 sequence is 15 residues long. V was pared by 6 bases and J by 1 base, with 8 bases of the junction left unmatched. CDR3 loop: CSVGGGTGANTEAFF. DNA of the CDR3: TGCAGCGTCGGCGGGGGGACAGGGGCGAACACTGAAGCTTTCTTT.

In this sample, this clone turned up many times. V is TRBV6-5 and J is TRBJ1-6; TRBD1 aligns across 7 bases. V gave up 2 bases and J gave up 7 bases; unmatched junction bases: 5. The CDR3 extends over 15 amino acids. CDR1 is MNHEY and CDR2 is SVGAGI in the germline V gene. In nucleotides, the CDR3 is TGTGCCAGCAGTTACGCACGACAGGGCAATTCACCCCTCCACTTT. Translated, it gives CASSYARQGNSPLHF.

The V and J genes are TRBV28 and TRBJ2-3; 11 bases are shared with TRBD2. V gave up 1 base and J gave up 2 bases; unmatched junction bases: 11. Germline V gene data show CDR1 as MDHEN and CDR2 as SYDVKM. The CDR3 runs 19 residues. CDR3: CASSLLRLAGGQNTDTQYF. The CDR3 coding sequence is TGTGCCAGCAGTTTATTGCGGCTAGCGGGGGGTCAAAACACAGATACGCAGTATTTT.

This chain links TRBV5-1 with TRBJ1-1, with TRBD1 identical over 9 bases. The germline V gene has CDR1 SGHRS and CDR2 YFSETQ. The V gene end was trimmed by 0 bases and the J gene end by 1 base; junction bases not matched to a gene: 4. The CDR3 has 16 residues. The CDR3 loop reads CASSLAQTGGNTEAFF. CDR3 bases: TGCGCCAGCAGCTTGGCTCAGACAGGGGGGAACACTGAAGCTTTCTTT.

This clone has only one observation. The chain links TRBV3-1 (or the pseudogene TRBV3-2) to TRBJ1-2, with a possible D match to TRBD1 (5 bases). CDR3 length equals 11 residues. Trimming shortened V by 8 bases and J by 5 bases, and 9 bases separated the two germline ends. Germline values: CDR1 LGHDT, CDR2 YNNKEL (reference sequence). CDR3 nucleotide sequence: TGTGCCAGCGGGGGGGTTTATGGCTACACCTTC. This gives the protein CASGGVYGYTF.

The chain is built from TRBV9 and TRBJ1-3; D ambiguous. V was pared by 4 bases and J by 0 bases, with 11 bases between. This CDR3 region has 15 residues. Germline V CDR1 and CDR2: SGDLS, YYNGEE. DNA of the CDR3: TGTGCCAGCAGCCCCACTGCGGTCTCTGGAAACACCATATATTTT. Protein sequence: CASSPTAVSGNTIYF. The whole variable domain, filled in from reference TRBV9 and TRBJ1-3, reads DSGVTQTPKHLITATGQRVTLRCSPRSGDLSVYWYQQSLDQGLQFLIQYYNGEERAKGNILERFSAQQFPDLHSELNLSSLELGDSALYFCASSPTAVSGNTIYFGEGSWLTVV.

The chain employs TRBV4-3 and TRBJ2-6; D gene uncertain. V was cut by 0 bases and J by 4 bases, with 7 bases left in between. CDR1 and CDR2 from the germline V gene are LGHNA and YSLEER. The CDR3 loop spans 15 amino acids. The CDR3 coding sequence is TGCGCCAGCAGCCAAGACCCGGAAGGGGCCAACGTCCTGACTTTC. It codes for CASSQDPEGANVLTF.

The V gene is TRBV28, the J gene TRBJ2-7; no definite D call. Germline CDR1 reads MDHEN; CDR2 reads SYDVKM. The CDR3 has 17 residues. Trimming removed 3 bases from V and 1 base from J, with 19 bases in between. In DNA, the CDR3 is TGTGCCAGCAGTTTTCGTTCTACCCCGGTGGGTTCCTACGAGCAGTACTTC. Translated, it gives CASSFRSTPVGSYEQYF.

V is TRBV5-1 and J is TRBJ2-3; 13 nucleotides line up with TRBD2. J lost 5 bases, V lost 2 bases, and 8 bases had no gene match. CDR3 length equals 17 residues. Germline loops: CDR1 SGHRS, CDR2 YFSETQ. DNA of the CDR3: TGCGCCAGCAGCTTACTAGCGGGGGGGCCAGTCGGAGATACGCAGTATTTT. Encoded protein: CASSLLAGGPVGDTQYF.

V gene TRBV5-1 combines with J gene TRBJ1-4; D not certain. The V end was cut by 0 bases, the J end by 8 bases, with 11 bases between. This CDR3 has 14 amino acids. Germline V gives CDR1 SGHRS, CDR2 YFSETQ. The CDR3 coding sequence is TGCGCCAGCAGCTTGGAAGGAGGTTGGGAAAAACTGTTTTTT. The encoded protein is CASSLEGGWEKLFF.

The rearrangement joins TRBV7-2 to TRBJ2-5, with a weak D call TRBD2 (6 bases). This CDR3 is 14 amino acids long. The germline V and J ends were trimmed by 4 bases and 4 bases, with 13 bases remaining between them. CDR1 and CDR2 (germline): SGHTA, FQGNSA. Here the CDR3 DNA reads TGTGCCAGCAGCTCCGGCGGGGCCGGAGAGACCCAGTACTTC. It specifies CASSSGGAGETQYF.

The chain joins TRBV28 to TRBJ1-1; tentative D call: TRBD1 (6 bases). Germline loops: CDR1 MDHEN, CDR2 SYDVKM. CDR3 length: 13 amino acids. The V end was cut by 3 bases, the J end by 7 bases, with 12 bases between. The CDR3 nucleotides are TGTGCCAGCAGTTTCTCGGACAGTCGTGAAGCTTTCTTT. This encodes CASSFSDSREAFF.

The chain has TRBV19 and TRBJ2-5, with 9 bases lining up with TRBD2. CDR3 length equals 14 residues. Germline assignment: CDR1 LNHDA and CDR2 SQIVND (reference sequence). With V trimmed by 5 bases and J by 1 base, 2 bases remained unmatched. The CDR3 DNA follows: TGTGCCAGTAGTGTTAGCGGGGGCCAAGAGACCCAGTACTTC. Translating gives CASSVSGGQETQYF.

The V and J genes are TRBV19 and TRBJ1-6; possible D gene TRBD1, 6 bases. This CDR3 spans 15 amino acids. The V gene's germline CDR1 is LNHDA and CDR2 SQIVND (reference sequence). The germline V and J ends were trimmed by 3 bases and 14 bases, with 20 bases remaining between them. The CDR3 DNA sequence: TGTGCCAGTAGTATTTTTACAGACAGGATTCAAACCCTCCACTTT. This gives the protein CASSIFTDRIQTLHF.

CDR3 amino acids: CASRSQGRIQETQYF. CDR3 bases: TGTGCCAGCAGGAGCCAGGGTAGGATCCAAGAGACCCAGTACTTC. The chain carries TRBV7-2 and TRBJ2-5; perhaps TRBD1 as D (5 bases). CDR1 and CDR2 from the germline V gene are SGHTA and FQGNSA. The CDR3 covers 15 residues. V lost 6 bases and J lost 1, with 15 bases in between.

This clone was seen a handful of times. The J gene is TRBJ1-2, the V gene TRBV6-1, with D possibly matching TRBD1 (5 bases). Germline V gene data show CDR1 as MNHNS and CDR2 as SASEGT. This CDR3 spans 16 amino acids. The V end was cut by 0 bases, the J end by 6 bases, with 17 bases between. CDR3 DNA sequence: TGTGCCAGCAGTGAAGCAGTGGACACCCCTCGAGATGGCTACACCTTC. Translated, it gives CASSEAVDTPRDGYTF.

The genes are TRBV7-9 and TRBJ1-2; D perhaps matches TRBD1 (6 bases). Trimming removed 4 bases from V and 3 bases from J, with 24 bases in between. CDR3 length equals 18 residues. Germline V gene sequence: CDR1 SEHNR, CDR2 FQNEAQ (reference sequence). CDR3 loop: CASSSFSQIDRRDYGYTF. CDR3 DNA sequence: TGTGCCAGCAGCTCCTTTTCCCAGATAGACAGGCGGGACTATGGCTACACCTTC.

This clone was recorded once. An end of the junction does not agree with germline; a read error may underlie this. The V call is TRBV28, the J call TRBJ2-7; 12 nucleotides align to TRBD1. CDR3 length: 15 residues. Per the germline V gene, CDR1 is MDHEN and CDR2 is SYDVKM. The CDR3: CASSLGPGQGAPGRF. The CDR3 DNA reads TGTGCCAGCAGTTTAGGGCCGGGACAGGGGGCTCCTGGGAGGTTC.

V gene TRBV7-3 combines with J gene TRBJ1-1; D is unresolved. Trimming cost V 1 base and J 1 base, with 4 bases left between them. Germline V gene lookup returns CDR1 SGHTA and CDR2 FQGTGA. This CDR3 spans 13 amino acids. The CDR3 DNA sequence: TGTGCCAGCAGCTTAAGCGGGAACACTGAAGCTTTCTTT. Translating it yields CASSLSGNTEAFF.

In its sample, this clone was seen a few times. The same CDR3 is also encoded by other DNA sequences in this sample. The gene calls are TRBV7-9 and TRBJ2-7; D ambiguous. The V end was cut by 2 bases, the J end by 1 base, with 6 bases between. This CDR3 contains 13 residues. The germline gives CDR1 SEHNR, CDR2 FQNEAQ (reference sequence). The CDR3, as DNA: TGTGCCAGCAGCTTACGAGAGTCCTACGAGCAGTACTTC. Its translation: CASSLRESYEQYF.

The chain carries TRBV4-1 and TRBJ2-3; D ambiguous. From germline, CDR1 is MGHRA and CDR2 YSYEKL. The CDR3 runs to 12 residues. V lost 4 bases to trimming and J lost 5 bases, with 7 bases between them. This CDR3 is CASSRALDTQYF. The CDR3 nucleotides are TGCGCCAGCAGCCGAGCACTAGATACGCAGTATTTT.

This clone came up a few times. This chain uses TRBV5-1 with TRBJ2-7; the D gene could be TRBD1 or TRBD2 (6 bases each). CDR3 size: 15 residues. Trimming stripped 4 bases from V and 2 bases from J, with 16 bases between. Germline CDR1 is SGHRS and CDR2 is YFSETQ. The CDR3 DNA follows: TGCGCCAGCAGCAAGGGGGGCCAGGAGACCTACGAGCAGTACTTC. Protein product: CASSKGGQETYEQYF.

The chain links TRBV7-9 to TRBJ2-3; weak D call: TRBD1 (5 bases). CDR3 length equals 13 residues. V lost 5 bases and J lost 4, with 10 bases in between. Germline assignment: CDR1 SEHNR and CDR2 FQNEAQ (reference sequence). CDR3 DNA sequence: TGTGCCAGCAGCCCTAAGGGGCCAGATACGCAGTATTTT. Residues: CASSPKGPDTQYF.